This T cell receptor beta chain was sequenced during a study of glioma-infiltrating T cells. Germline loops: CDR1 MNHEY, CDR2 SMNVEV (reference sequence). The V end lost 2 bases, the J end lost 0 bases, and 12 bases lay between the germline ends. CDR3 length: 16 residues. Using RNA template, CDR3s of TCR alpha and beta were amplified with iRepertoire arm-PCR. TCRdb reprocessed the multiplex PCR reads with MiXCR, giving one entry per CDR3 protein. Among around 99,000 distinct CDR3 sequences listed, less than 30% were seen once. Findings and caveats of the study: Above-expected tissue-blood divergence occurred in all gliomas, most in low-grade ones.

There are many counts of this clonotype. Its antigen is not identified. The chain has TRBV27 and TRBJ2-3; D ambiguous. Sequencing used glioma tissue, nonneoplastic brain tissue, or PBMCs (not recorded which). The receptor comes from a human donor with low-grade glioma or glioblastoma, undergoing nonglioma brain surgery, or in good health (not recorded which). The CDR3 region has the DNA TGTGCCAGCAGTTTAAAGGGTTTATGGAGCACAGATACGCAGTATTTT. It is translated as CASSLKGLWSTDTQYF.